This T cell receptor (beta chain) appears in the sequencing data of a study of T cell responses to AZD1222 COVID-19 vaccine. Regarding the study as a whole: No day 14 peak samples; only post-peak repertoires were characterized. With two AZD1222 doses given, Spike-specific TCR breadth and depth both rose.

Method: immunoSEQ multiplex PCR; TCRdb's copy keeps in-frame clones and lacks some. Here the sample spans over 35,000 clones, around three quarters being singletons. V trimming: 3 bases; J trimming: 0 bases; junction bases outside the gene matches: 10. Per the germline V gene, CDR1 is SGHRS and CDR2 is YFSETQ. The length of the CDR3 is 17 residues. Details on this clone: Its antigen is unidentified.

The TCR comes from an adult who received the MenACWY meningococcal vaccine as a control. Sample: peripheral blood, taken 28 days after the second dose of the MenACWY control vaccine. The V and J genes are TRBV5-1 and TRBJ1-1; 8 bases line up with TRBD1. The CDR3 sequence is CASSWKTGASMNTEAFF. The CDR3 region has the DNA TGCGCCAGCAGCTGGAAGACAGGGGCAAGCATGAACACTGAAGCTTTCTTT.